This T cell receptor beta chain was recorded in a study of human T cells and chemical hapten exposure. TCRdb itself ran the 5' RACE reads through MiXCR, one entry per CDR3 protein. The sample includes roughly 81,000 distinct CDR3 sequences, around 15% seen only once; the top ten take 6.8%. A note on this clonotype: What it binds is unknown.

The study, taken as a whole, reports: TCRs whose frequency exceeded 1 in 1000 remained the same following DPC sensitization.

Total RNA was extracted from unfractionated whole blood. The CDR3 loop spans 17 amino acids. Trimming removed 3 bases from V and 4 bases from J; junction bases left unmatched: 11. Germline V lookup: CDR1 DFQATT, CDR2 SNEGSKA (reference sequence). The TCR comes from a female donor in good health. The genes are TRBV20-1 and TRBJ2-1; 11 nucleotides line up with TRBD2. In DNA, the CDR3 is TGCAGTGCTAGTACAGCCGGGACTAGCGGTAATTACAATGAGCAGTTCTTC. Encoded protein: CSASTAGTSGNYNEQFF.